The clone carrying this T cell receptor beta chain was seen only a few times. The target antigen is unknown. Staff drew ten milliliters of peripheral blood from each donor. A second roughly 6 to 12 cycle PCR used barcoded and J-beta primers. In TCRdb, the 5' RACE reads were re-called with MiXCR into one record per CDR3 protein. The sample records over 1,500,000 distinct CDR3 sequences, about 50% being singletons. This specimen comes from a study of blood T cells in healthy people across ages. The overall study: Template switching picked up about one barcoded beta molecule for each two T cells.

Trimming shortened V by 7 bases and J by 2 bases, and 28 bases separated the two germline ends. Germline values: CDR1 MGHDK, CDR2 SYGVNS. This CDR3 spans 19 amino acids. Study-wide results and caveats: Diversity figures based on one million T cells were deemed too low.

The chain joins TRBV25-1 to TRBJ2-3; D is possibly TRBD1 or TRBD2 (5 bases each). The sequencing input was blood. The source is a woman between 40 and 50 years old in good health. The CDR3 nucleotides are TGTGCCAGCACGGCGACTCGGGGCCCCCTTGCCATCCTCACAGATACGCAGTATTTT. This gives the protein CASTATRGPLAILTDTQYF.